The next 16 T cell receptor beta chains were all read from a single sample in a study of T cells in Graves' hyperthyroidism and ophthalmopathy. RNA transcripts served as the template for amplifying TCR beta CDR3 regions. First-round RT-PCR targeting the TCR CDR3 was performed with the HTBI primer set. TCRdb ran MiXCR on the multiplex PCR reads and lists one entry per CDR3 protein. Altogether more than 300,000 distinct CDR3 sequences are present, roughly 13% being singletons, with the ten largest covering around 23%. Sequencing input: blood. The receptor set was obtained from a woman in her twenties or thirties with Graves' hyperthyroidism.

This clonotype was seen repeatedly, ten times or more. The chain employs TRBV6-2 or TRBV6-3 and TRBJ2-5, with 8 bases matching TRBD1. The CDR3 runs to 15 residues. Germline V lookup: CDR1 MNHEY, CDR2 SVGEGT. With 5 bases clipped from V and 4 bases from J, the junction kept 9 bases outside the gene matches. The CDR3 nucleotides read TGTGCCAGCAGTCCATGGACAGGGTTTGGAGAGACCCAGTACTTC. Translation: CASSPWTGFGETQYF.

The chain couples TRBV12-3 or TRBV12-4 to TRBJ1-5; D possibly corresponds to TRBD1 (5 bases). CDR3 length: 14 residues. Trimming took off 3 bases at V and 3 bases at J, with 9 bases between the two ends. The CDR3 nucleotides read TGTGCCAGCAGTTTTGCAGGGATCAATCAGCCCCAGCATTTT. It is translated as CASSFAGINQPQHF.

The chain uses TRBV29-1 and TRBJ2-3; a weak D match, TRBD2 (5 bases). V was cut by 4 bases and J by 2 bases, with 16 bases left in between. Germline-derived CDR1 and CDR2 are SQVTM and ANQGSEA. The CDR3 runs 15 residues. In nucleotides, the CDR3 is TGCAGCGTTGTCAGGACTTCAACTGTCACAGATACGCAGTATTTT. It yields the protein CSVVRTSTVTDTQYF.

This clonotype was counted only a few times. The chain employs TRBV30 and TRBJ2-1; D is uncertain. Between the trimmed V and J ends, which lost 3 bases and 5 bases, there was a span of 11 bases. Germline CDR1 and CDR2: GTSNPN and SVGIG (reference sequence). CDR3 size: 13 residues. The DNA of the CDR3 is TGTGCCTGGAGAGGGAATACCCACAATGAGCAGTTCTTC. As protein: CAWRGNTHNEQFF.

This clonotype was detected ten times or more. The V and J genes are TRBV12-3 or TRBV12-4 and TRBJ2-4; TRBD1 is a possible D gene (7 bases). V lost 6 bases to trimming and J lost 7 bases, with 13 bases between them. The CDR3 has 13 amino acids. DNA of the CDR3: TGTGCCAGCAGAGGGGCAGGGGGGAACATTCAGTACTTC. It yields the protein CASRGAGGNIQYF.

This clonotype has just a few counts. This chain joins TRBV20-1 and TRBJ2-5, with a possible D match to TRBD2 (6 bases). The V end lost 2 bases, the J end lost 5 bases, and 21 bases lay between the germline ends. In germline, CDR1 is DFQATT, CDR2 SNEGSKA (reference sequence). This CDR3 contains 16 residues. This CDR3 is CSARRLSGGVGETQYF. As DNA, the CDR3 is TGCAGTGCTAGAAGACTCAGCGGCGGGGTTGGGGAGACCCAGTACTTC.

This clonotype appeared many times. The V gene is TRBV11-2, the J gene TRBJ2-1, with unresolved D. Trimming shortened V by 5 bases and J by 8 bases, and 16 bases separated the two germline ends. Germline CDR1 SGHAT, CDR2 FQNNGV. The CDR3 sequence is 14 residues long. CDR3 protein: CASSRLQLFDEQFF. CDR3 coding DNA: TGTGCCAGCAGCCGACTTCAGCTATTCGATGAGCAGTTCTTC.

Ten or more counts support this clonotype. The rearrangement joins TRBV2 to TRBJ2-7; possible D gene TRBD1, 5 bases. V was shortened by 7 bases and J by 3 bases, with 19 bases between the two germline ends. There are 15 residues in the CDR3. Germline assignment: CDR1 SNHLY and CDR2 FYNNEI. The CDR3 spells CASTHSLVGDYEQYF. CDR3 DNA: TGTGCCAGCACCCATTCCCTGGTAGGGGACTACGAGCAGTACTTC. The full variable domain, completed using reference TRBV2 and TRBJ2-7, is EPEVTQTPSHQVTQMGQEVILRCVPISNHLYFYWYRQILGQKVEFLVSFYNNEISEKSEIFDDQFSVERPDGSNFTLKIRSTKLEDSAMYFCASTHSLVGDYEQYFGPGTRLTVT.

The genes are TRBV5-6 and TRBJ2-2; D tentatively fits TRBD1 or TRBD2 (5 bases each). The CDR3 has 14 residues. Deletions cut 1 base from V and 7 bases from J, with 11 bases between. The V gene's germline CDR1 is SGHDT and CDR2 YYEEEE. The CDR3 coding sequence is TGTGCCAGCAGCTTGCCAGGGACCGTCGGGGAGCTGTTTTTT. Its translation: CASSLPGTVGELFF.

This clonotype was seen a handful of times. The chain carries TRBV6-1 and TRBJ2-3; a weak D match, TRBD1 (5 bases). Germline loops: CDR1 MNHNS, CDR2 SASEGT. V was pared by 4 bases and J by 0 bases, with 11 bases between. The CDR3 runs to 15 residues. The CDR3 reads CASSGQTVSTDTQYF. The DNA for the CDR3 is TGTGCCAGCAGTGGCCAGACAGTTAGCACAGATACGCAGTATTTT.

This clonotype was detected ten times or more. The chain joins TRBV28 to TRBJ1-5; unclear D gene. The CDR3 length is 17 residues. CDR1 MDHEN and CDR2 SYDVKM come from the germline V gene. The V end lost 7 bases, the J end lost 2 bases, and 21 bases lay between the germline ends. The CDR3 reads CASTRSERFWGNQPQHF. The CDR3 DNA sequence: TGTGCCAGCACTCGGTCGGAGAGGTTTTGGGGCAATCAGCCCCAGCATTTT.

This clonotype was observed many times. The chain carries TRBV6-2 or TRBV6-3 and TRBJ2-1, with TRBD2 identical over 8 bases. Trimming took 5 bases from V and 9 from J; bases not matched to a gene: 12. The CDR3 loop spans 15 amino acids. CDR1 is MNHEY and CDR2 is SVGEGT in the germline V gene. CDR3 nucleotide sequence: TGTGCCAGCAGTCGCCTAAACGGGAGGGAAAGTGAGCAGTTCTTC. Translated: CASSRLNGRESEQFF.

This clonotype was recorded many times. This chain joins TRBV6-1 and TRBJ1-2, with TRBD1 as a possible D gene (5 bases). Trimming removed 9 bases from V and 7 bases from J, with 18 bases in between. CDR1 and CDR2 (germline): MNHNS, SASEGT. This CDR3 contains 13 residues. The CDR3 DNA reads TGTGCCAGTAGCGTCCAGGGTGGCCGTGGCTACACCTTC. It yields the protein CASSVQGGRGYTF.

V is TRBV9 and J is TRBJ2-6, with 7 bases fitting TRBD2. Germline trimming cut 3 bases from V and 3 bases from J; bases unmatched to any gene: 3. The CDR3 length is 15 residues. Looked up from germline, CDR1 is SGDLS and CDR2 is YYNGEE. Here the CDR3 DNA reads TGTGCCAGCAGCGACGGACTAGGTGGGGCCAACGTCCTGACTTTC. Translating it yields CASSDGLGGANVLTF.

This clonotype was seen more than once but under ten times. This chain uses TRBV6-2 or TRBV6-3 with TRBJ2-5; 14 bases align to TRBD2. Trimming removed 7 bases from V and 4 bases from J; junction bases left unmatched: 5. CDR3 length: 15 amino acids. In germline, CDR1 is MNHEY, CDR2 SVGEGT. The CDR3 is CASTPTSGRGETQYF. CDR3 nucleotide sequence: TGTGCCAGCACCCCGACTAGCGGGAGGGGAGAGACCCAGTACTTC.

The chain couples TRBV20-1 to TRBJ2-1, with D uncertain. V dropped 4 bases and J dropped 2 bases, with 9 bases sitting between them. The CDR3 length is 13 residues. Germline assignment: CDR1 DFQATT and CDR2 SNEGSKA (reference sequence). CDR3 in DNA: TGCAGTGCTAACAGCGTGACCTACAATGAGCAGTTCTTC. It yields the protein CSANSVTYNEQFF.